Listed below are T cell receptor beta chains from one sample, sequenced in a study of ipilimumab plus nivolumab after autologous stem cell transplantation. Assay: immunoSEQ multiplex PCR; the TCRdb copy retains only in-frame clones and omits some. The repertoire holds approximately 80,000 clones, 83% seen once, with approximately 2.2% in the top ten. The starting material was PBMCs, obtained in a trial of ipilimumab plus nivolumab as post-transplant consolidation. These receptor sequences come from a male donor with diffuse large B-cell lymphoma. CDR3s leave out the opening cysteine and the closing phenylalanine or tryptophan.

TRBJ2-7 TRBV10-2 ASSDPGQPSSYEQY
TRBJ1-5 TRBV5-4 ASSSGRNQPQH
TRBJ1-1 TRBV11-2 ASSLGQDTEAF
TRBJ2-5 TRBV2 ASSEARGGGGGTQY
TRBJ1-6 TRBV7-6 ASSLAGGGRGKNSPLH
TRBJ2-3 TRBV5-1 ASSLAVASDTDTQY
TRBJ2-7 TRBV27 ASSLSGEFGEQY
TRBJ1-2 TRBV25-1 ASSDVLGSYGYT
TRBJ2-5 TRBV29-1 SARGRFGETQY
TRBJ2-2 TRBV6-6 ASTGSSLTGELF
TRBJ2-5 TRBV7-6 ASSHQDETQY
TRBJ2-5 TRBV4-1 ASSQDSQGDVTQY
TRBJ2-5 TRBV7-9 ASRAGTQTQETQY
TRBJ2-2 TRBV9 ASTRQADTGELF
TRBJ1-5 TRBV6-5 ASSYSSGYQPQH
TRBJ1-1 TRBV29-1 SAVQGATNEAF
TRBJ1-2 TRBV6-5 AAVGGLGYT
TRBJ2-7 TRBV5-1 ASSLGPESYEQY
TRBJ1-1 TRBV5-1 ASSLDNRAAF
TRBJ2-5 TRBV5-1 ASSATGGWETQY
TRBJ2-1 TRBV29-1 SVYPGTRVNEQF
TRBJ1-1 TRBV5-5 ASSLWVSYTEAF
TRBJ2-7 TRBV7-9 ASSFSDRGGFEQY
TRBJ1-1 TRBV7-9 ASKPGGPPEAF
TRBJ1-1 TRBV29-1 SVGGLGGKNTEAF
TRBJ1-2 TRBV19 ASSIVWGKDGYT
TRBJ2-4 TRBV6-1 ASGRSGASGDIQY
TRBJ2-3 TRBV4-2 ASSQAPTGASTDTQY
TRBJ2-3 TRBV5-1 ASSPTNADTQY
TRBJ1-3 TRBV19 ASTSRGRQGSGNTIY
TRBJ2-2 TRBV7-2 ASTWGGLGTGELF
TRBJ2-7 TRBV6-5 ASSLGQGTYEQY
TRBJ2-2 TRBV18 ASSPGGTNTGELF
TRBJ2-1 TRBV23-1 ASSQLAGGSNEQF
TRBJ1-3 TRBV5-1 ASSSQGQPGNTIY
TRBJ2-6 TRBV18 ASSPLDRHSTGANVLT
TRBJ1-1 TRBV2 ASRQLRNTEAF
TRBJ2-3 TRBV9 ASSERTSGGADTQY
TRBJ2-1 TRBV5-8 ASSFARSTGVYNEQF
TRBJ1-4 TRBV6-1 ASTAELTTNEKLF
TRBJ2-3 TRBV7-2 ASSLVSGGAADTQY
TRBJ1-2 TRBV25-1 ASVLDRANYGYT
TRBJ1-5 TRBV7-3 ASSFPGGPQH
TRBJ2-3 TRBV9 ASTLGGRLSTDTQY
TRBJ2-2 TRBV6-1 ASSRDHNTGELF
TRBJ1-2 TRBV6-6 ASRPEGADGYT